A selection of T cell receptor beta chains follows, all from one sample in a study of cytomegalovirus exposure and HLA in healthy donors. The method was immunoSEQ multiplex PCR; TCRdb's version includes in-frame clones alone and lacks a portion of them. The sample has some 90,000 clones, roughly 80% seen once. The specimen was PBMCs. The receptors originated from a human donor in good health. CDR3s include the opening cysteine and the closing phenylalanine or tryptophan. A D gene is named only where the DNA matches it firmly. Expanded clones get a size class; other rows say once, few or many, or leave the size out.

CDR3nt: TGTGCCAGCCGCCGACTAGCGGGGGATGCGGGCGAGCAGTACTTC; CDR3aa: CASRRLAGDAGEQYF; j_gene: TRBJ2-7; v_gene: TRBV19; d_gene: TRBD2; abundance: NA
CDR3nt: TGTGCCAGCAGCTATGACAGGGGCTATGGCTACACCTTC; CDR3aa: CASSYDRGYGYTF; j_gene: TRBJ1-2; v_gene: TRBV7-8; d_gene: TRBD1; abundance: NA
CDR3nt: TGTGCCAGCAGCTTGCGGGCCTACGAGCAGTACTTC; CDR3aa: CASSLRAYEQYF; j_gene: TRBJ2-7; v_gene: TRBV5-8; d_gene: NA; abundance: NA
CDR3nt: TGTGCCAGTAGTCTCGACAGGAGCTCTGGAAACACCATATATTTT; CDR3aa: CASSLDRSSGNTIYF; j_gene: TRBJ1-3; v_gene: TRBV19; d_gene: NA; abundance: NA
CDR3nt: TGCGCCAGCAGCCCCCCGGGACAGCCTTATACGCAGTATTTT; CDR3aa: CASSPPGQPYTQYF; j_gene: TRBJ2-3; v_gene: TRBV23-1; d_gene: TRBD1; abundance: NA
CDR3nt: TGCGCCAGCAGCTCACAAACGCAGGGGACTGAAGCTTTCTTT; CDR3aa: CASSSQTQGTEAFF; j_gene: TRBJ1-1; v_gene: TRBV5-1; d_gene: NA; abundance: NA
CDR3nt: TGTGCCAGCAGCAGCCCGCTGACAGGGAGCAATTCACCCCTCCACTTT; CDR3aa: CASSSPLTGSNSPLHF; j_gene: TRBJ1-6; v_gene: TRBV5-4; d_gene: TRBD1; abundance: NA
CDR3nt: TGTGCCAGCAGCCAATCACTAGCGGCGGGGGGCGAGCAGTACTTC; CDR3aa: CASSQSLAAGGEQYF; j_gene: TRBJ2-7; v_gene: TRBV5-5; d_gene: TRBD2; abundance: NA
CDR3nt: TGTGCCAGCAGCCTACCGGGACACCCTGATCAGCCCCAGCATTTT; CDR3aa: CASSLPGHPDQPQHF; j_gene: TRBJ1-5; v_gene: TRBV7-9; d_gene: NA; abundance: NA
CDR3nt: TGTGCCAGCAGCCTCGCCCAGCGCCCAACTGAAAAACTGTTTTTT; CDR3aa: CASSLAQRPTEKLFF; j_gene: TRBJ1-4; v_gene: TRBV7-6; d_gene: NA; abundance: once
CDR3nt: TGTGCCAGCAGCTTAGCAGGGGGGGTCAATCAGCCCCAGCATTTT; CDR3aa: CASSLAGGVNQPQHF; j_gene: TRBJ1-5; v_gene: TRBV7-9; d_gene: NA; abundance: NA
CDR3nt: TGTGCCAGCAGCCCCAGACCCGGGACAGGGGAGGTCGAGCAGTACTTC; CDR3aa: CASSPRPGTGEVEQYF; j_gene: TRBJ2-7; v_gene: TRBV9; d_gene: TRBD1; abundance: NA
CDR3nt: TGCGCCAGCAGCTCTGCCGGGGTAGGGGGCCAGGAGACCCAGTACTTC; CDR3aa: CASSSAGVGGQETQYF; j_gene: TRBJ2-5; v_gene: TRBV5-1; d_gene: TRBD1; abundance: NA
CDR3nt: TGTGCCAGCAGCTCGGGACAGTACCAAGAGACCCAGTACTTC; CDR3aa: CASSSGQYQETQYF; j_gene: TRBJ2-5; v_gene: TRBV7-9; d_gene: TRBD1; abundance: NA
CDR3nt: TGTGCCAGCAGTTACAGCGGAAATCCTAACTATGGCTACACCTTC; CDR3aa: CASSYSGNPNYGYTF; j_gene: TRBJ1-2; v_gene: TRBV6-5; d_gene: NA; abundance: NA
CDR3nt: TGCGCCAGCAGCCAAGCCTCAGTCTCTGCCTACGAGCAGTACTTC; CDR3aa: CASSQASVSAYEQYF; j_gene: TRBJ2-7; v_gene: TRBV4-1; d_gene: NA; abundance: once
CDR3nt: TGTGCCTGGAGAAGCCCGGGAGGGGCGAACTATGGCTACACCTTC; CDR3aa: CAWRSPGGANYGYTF; j_gene: TRBJ1-2; v_gene: TRBV30; d_gene: NA; abundance: NA
CDR3nt: TGTGCCACCAGCAACCGGGAGTACGAGCAGTACTTC; CDR3aa: CATSNREYEQYF; j_gene: TRBJ2-7; v_gene: TRBV15; d_gene: NA; abundance: NA
CDR3nt: TGTGCCAGCAGCTACCGACAGGGGGAGGCCGGGGAGCTGTTTTTT; CDR3aa: CASSYRQGEAGELFF; j_gene: TRBJ2-2; v_gene: TRBV7-8; d_gene: TRBD1; abundance: few
CDR3nt: TGTGCCAGCAGCCTCGCCGGGACTAGCGGGGTTGGGCAGTACTTC; CDR3aa: CASSLAGTSGVGQYF; j_gene: TRBJ2-7; v_gene: TRBV7-9; d_gene: TRBD2; abundance: NA
CDR3nt: TGTGCCACCAGCAGGGACAGGGGAGGGACCGGGGAGCTGTTTTTT; CDR3aa: CATSRDRGGTGELFF; j_gene: TRBJ2-2; v_gene: TRBV15; d_gene: TRBD1; abundance: NA
CDR3nt: TGTGCCAGCCAAGACGGACAGGCCGCTGAAGCTTTCTTT; CDR3aa: CASQDGQAAEAFF; j_gene: TRBJ1-1; v_gene: TRBV25-1; d_gene: TRBD1; abundance: NA